Following are 29 T cell receptor beta chains from one sample sequenced in a study of T cells in Graves' hyperthyroidism and ophthalmopathy. TCR beta CDR3 sequences were amplified from RNA transcripts. In the first-round RT-PCR of the TCR CDR3, the HTBI primer set was used. TCRdb re-called the multiplex PCR reads through MiXCR, storing one row per CDR3 protein. In the table there are hundreds of thousands of distinct CDR3 sequences, around 15% of which are singletons. Sample: blood. These TCRs come from a man between 18 and 35 years old with Graves' ophthalmopathy.

As for this clonotype: One base away lies a much larger clone, so this may be a sequencing read error. This chain joins TRBV10-3 and TRBJ2-1; D assignment may be TRBD1 or TRBD2 (5 bases each). V gave up 6 bases and J gave up 6 bases, with 15 bases separating them. The V gene's germline CDR1 is ENHRY and CDR2 SYGVKD. The CDR3 sequence is 14 residues long. CDR3 DNA sequence: TGTGCCATCAGCTGGGACGCCCAAGCCAATGAGCAGTTCTTC. It specifies CAISWDAQANEQFF.

The chain combines TRBV30 with TRBJ2-5; maybe TRBD1 (6 bases). CDR1 GTSNPN and CDR2 SVGIG come from the germline V gene (reference sequence). V was cut by 4 bases and J by 5 bases, with 17 bases left in between. CDR3 length equals 14 residues. Here the CDR3 DNA reads TGTGCCTGGAAAAATGATTGGGGGCTGGAGACCCAGTACTTC. Its protein is CAWKNDWGLETQYF.

There are many counts of this clonotype. The chain joins TRBV12-3 or TRBV12-4 to TRBJ2-7, with D perhaps TRBD2 (5 bases). Trimming cost V 8 bases and J 1 base, with 15 bases left between them. This CDR3 region has 14 residues. The CDR3 protein is CASRRTTDSYEQYF. The CDR3 nucleotides read TGTGCCAGCCGGAGGACCACCGATTCCTACGAGCAGTACTTC.

A few counts support this clonotype. This chain uses TRBV6-5 with TRBJ2-2; 10 bases are shared with TRBD2. The trim removed 0 bases at V and 1 base at J, leaving 8 bases unmatched. CDR3 length equals 19 residues. Per germline, CDR1 MNHEY and CDR2 SVGAGI. The CDR3 here is CASSYSGPGLAENTGELFF. The CDR3 nucleotides are TGTGCCAGCAGTTACTCGGGCCCCGGACTAGCGGAGAACACCGGGGAGCTGTTTTTT.

In its sample, this clonotype was seen once. The rearrangement uses TRBV7-2 and TRBJ2-7; 13 bases match TRBD2. This CDR3 is built from 18 residues. J was trimmed by 0 bases and V by 5 bases; bases with no gene match: 10. The germline gives CDR1 SGHTA, CDR2 FQGNSA. The CDR3 is CASSRILAGGPPSYEQYF. CDR3 nucleotides: TGTGCCAGCAGCCGAATACTAGCGGGAGGGCCTCCCTCCTACGAGCAGTACTTC.

The chain joins TRBV11-2 to TRBJ1-1, with 7 bases aligning to TRBD1. The CDR3 totals 14 residues. J was trimmed by 4 bases and V by 2 bases; bases with no gene match: 4. Germline V CDR1 and CDR2: SGHAT, FQNNGV. The CDR3 sequence: CASSLLQGLTEAFF. The CDR3 DNA reads TGTGCCAGCAGCTTACTACAGGGGCTCACTGAAGCTTTCTTT. Together with reference TRBV11-2 and TRBJ1-1, the CDR3 gives the full variable domain: EAGVAQSPRYKIIEKRQSVAFWCNPISGHATLYWYQQILGQGPKLLIQFQNNGVVDDSQLPKDRFSAERLKGVDSTLKIQPAKLEDSAVYLCASSLLQGLTEAFFGQGTRLTVV.

CDR3 residues: CASSQEATGYTEAFF. CDR3 coding DNA: TGTGCCAGCAGCCAAGAAGCCACAGGGTATACTGAAGCTTTCTTT. This chain joins TRBV4-2 and TRBJ1-1, with D possibly TRBD1 on 6 matching bases. Germline V CDR1 and CDR2: LGHNA, YNFKEQ. Between the trimmed V and J ends, which lost 0 bases and 5 bases, there was a span of 13 bases. The CDR3 sequence is 15 residues long.

J is TRBJ2-3 and V is TRBV4-1, with D possibly matching TRBD2 (5 bases). Trimming left V 4 bases short and J 3 bases short, with 23 bases between. The CDR3 runs 18 residues. CDR1 is MGHRA and CDR2 is YSYEKL in the germline V gene. The CDR3 DNA reads as TGCGCCAGCAGCCCTAGTGGCAGCGGTGCCCTCGGGACAGATACGCAGTATTTT. Translation gives CASSPSGSGALGTDTQYF.

Worth noting for this clonotype: A read error may explain this, as a much larger clone is one base away. The J gene is TRBJ2-7, the V gene TRBV5-5, with TRBD1 identical over 8 bases. Unmatched junction bases numbered 8, after V lost 3 bases and J lost 6 bases. CDR3 length: 14 amino acids. Germline V gene lookup returns CDR1 SGHKS and CDR2 YYEKEE (reference sequence). The CDR3 sequence is CASSSYRGSVEQYF. CDR3 coding DNA: TGTGCCAGCAGCTCCTACAGGGGGTCAGTCGAGCAGTACTTC.

This clonotype has a count of ten or more. This rearrangement joins TRBV3-1 to TRBJ1-2; D is undetermined. Trimming pared 1 base from V and 8 bases from J, leaving 11 bases between. From germline, CDR1 is LGHDT and CDR2 YNNKEL (reference sequence). This CDR3 contains 13 residues. CDR3 in amino acids: CASSQGTQLGYTF. The DNA for the CDR3 is TGTGCCAGCAGCCAAGGGACCCAGTTGGGCTACACCTTC.

This clonotype was detected many times. The rearrangement links TRBV18 to TRBJ1-1; possibly TRBD1 for D (5 bases). Germline V gives CDR1 KGHSH, CDR2 LQKENI. Trimming removed 6 bases from V and 6 bases from J, with 17 bases in between. This CDR3 comprises 14 residues. CDR3 loop: CASSWDLEDAEAFF. The CDR3, as DNA: TGTGCCAGCTCTTGGGACCTAGAAGACGCTGAAGCTTTCTTT.

This clonotype came up many times. V is TRBV30 and J is TRBJ2-7; 8 bases match TRBD1. The CDR3 runs to 13 residues. In germline, CDR1 is GTSNPN, CDR2 SVGIG (reference sequence). The ends lost 3 bases at V and 7 bases at J; junction bases unmatched: 8. The CDR3 here is CAWSRDRSREQYF. Written as DNA, the CDR3 is TGTGCCTGGAGCCGGGACAGGTCTCGGGAGCAGTACTTC.

The chain is built from TRBV20-1 and TRBJ1-1; 7 bases are shared with TRBD1. This CDR3 is built from 15 residues. The V gene's germline CDR1 is DFQATT and CDR2 SNEGSKA (reference sequence). With 2 bases clipped from V and 4 bases from J, the junction kept 10 bases outside the gene matches. Here the CDR3 DNA reads TGCAGTGCTAGATCAGAGACAGGGCGGACCACTGAAGCTTTCTTT. It codes for CSARSETGRTTEAFF.

This clonotype has a handful of counts. This chain joins TRBV7-2 and TRBJ2-2, with 7 nucleotides matching TRBD1. Per germline, CDR1 SGHTA and CDR2 FQGNSA. This CDR3 comprises 14 residues. Unmatched junction bases numbered 8, after V lost 6 bases and J lost 7 bases. The CDR3 DNA is TGTGCCAGCAGGCACCCCCGGGACAGCGGGGAGCTGTTTTTT. This encodes CASRHPRDSGELFF.

In this sample, this clonotype turned up a few times. For the CDR3, the DNA is TGTGCCTGGATCCAACGAGGGGGCGACTATGGCTACACCTTC. This codes for CAWIQRGGDYGYTF. The chain uses TRBV30 and TRBJ1-2, with 7 bases matching TRBD1. The trim removed 4 bases at V and 3 bases at J, leaving 8 bases unmatched. Germline V gene sequence: CDR1 GTSNPN, CDR2 SVGIG (reference sequence). CDR3 length: 14 residues.

The table lists this clonotype with many counts. V is TRBV3-1 and J is TRBJ2-7; D gene ambiguous. The CDR3 length is 14 residues. Germline values: CDR1 LGHDT, CDR2 YNNKEL (reference sequence). V was cut by 4 bases and J by 0 bases, with 10 bases left in between. As DNA, the CDR3 is TGTGCCAGCAGCCTCCAGACGGACTCCTACGAGCAGTACTTC. Its protein is CASSLQTDSYEQYF.

This clonotype was seen a handful of times. The chain couples TRBV18 to TRBJ1-1; D gene unclear. The V end lost 3 bases, the J end lost 1 base, and 9 bases lay between the germline ends. Germline CDR1 is KGHSH and CDR2 is LQKENI. CDR3 length equals 14 residues. This CDR3 is CASSPREGNTEAFF. The DNA for the CDR3 is TGTGCCAGCTCACCTCGAGAGGGGAACACTGAAGCTTTCTTT.

This clonotype was counted many times. The chain uses TRBV7-3 and TRBJ2-7, with 9 positions matching TRBD1. The CDR3 consists of 16 residues. With 2 bases clipped from V and 6 bases from J, the junction kept 11 bases outside the gene matches. CDR1 and CDR2 from the germline V gene are SGHTA and FQGTGA. CDR3 nucleotide sequence: TGTGCCAGCAGCTTACGCCCTAAGGGACAGGGATTCGAGCAGTACTTC. Translation: CASSLRPKGQGFEQYF.

Only a few counts were recorded for this clonotype. The chain combines TRBV12-3 or TRBV12-4 with TRBJ2-2, with unresolved D. Trimming removed 3 bases at V and 4 bases at J, with 6 bases between. This CDR3 has 13 residues. The CDR3 nucleotides are TGTGCCAGCAGTTTCTACCTCACCGGGGAGCTGTTTTTT. It yields the protein CASSFYLTGELFF.

The rearrangement joins TRBV2 to TRBJ1-5; 10 bases fit TRBD1. V lost 4 bases to trimming and J lost 2 bases; unmatched junction nucleotides: 11. Germline CDR1 reads SNHLY; CDR2 reads FYNNEI. The CDR3 totals 18 residues. Here the CDR3 reads CASSATGTGDFGNQPQHF. The CDR3 DNA is TGTGCCAGCAGTGCGACCGGGACAGGGGATTTTGGCAATCAGCCCCAGCATTTT.

This sequence joins TRBV4-2 and TRBJ2-1; TRBD2 agrees at 8 bases. Trimming removed 0 bases from V and 2 bases from J; junction bases left unmatched: 6. In germline, CDR1 is LGHNA, CDR2 YNFKEQ. CDR3 length: 17 amino acids. Here the CDR3 reads CASSQDGGRQTYNEQFF. DNA for the CDR3: TGTGCCAGCAGCCAAGATGGCGGGAGGCAAACCTACAATGAGCAGTTCTTC.

This clonotype came up a few times. The chain couples TRBV5-4 to TRBJ2-5, with D maybe TRBD1 (5 bases). Trimming removed 5 bases at V and 2 bases at J, with 10 bases between. Germline loops: CDR1 SGHNT, CDR2 YYREEE (reference sequence). The length of the CDR3 is 13 residues. CDR3 sequence: CASSFDRQETQYF. CDR3 in DNA: TGTGCCAGCAGTTTCGACAGACAAGAGACCCAGTACTTC.

A word on this clonotype: Just one base apart from a much larger clone, this may be a read error. The final CDR3 position lacks the conserved phenylalanine or tryptophan, pointing to a likely read error. V gene TRBV3-1 combines with J gene TRBJ1-1; TRBD1 might be the D (5 bases). This CDR3 has 15 amino acids. V was trimmed by 1 base and J by 8 bases, leaving 17 bases between them. Looked up from germline, CDR1 is LGHDT and CDR2 is YNNKEL (reference sequence). The DNA of the CDR3 is TGTGCCAGCAGCCAAGTTAGCATGCAGGGCAAAGAAGCTTTCCTT. As protein: CASSQVSMQGKEAFL.

As regards this clonotype: A much larger clone is a single base away; this may be a read error. This chain links TRBV6-2 or TRBV6-3 with TRBJ2-3; 7 bases align to TRBD2. J gave up 6 bases and V 3 bases, and 9 bases lay outside the gene matches. The germline V gene encodes CDR1 MNHEY and CDR2 SVGEGT. This CDR3 contains 15 residues. The CDR3 nucleotides read TGTGCCAGCAGTTATCTGTCGGGAGGTCCCGATACGCAGTATTTT. It encodes CASSYLSGGPDTQYF.

This clonotype has a handful of counts. The chain has TRBV5-4 and TRBJ1-5; D ambiguous. The germline V gene encodes CDR1 SGHNT and CDR2 YYREEE (reference sequence). The V gene lost 2 bases and the J gene lost 14 bases, with 14 bases spanning the gap. The CDR3 has 12 amino acids. For the CDR3, the DNA is TGTGCCAGCAGCTTTGGCCCGGGCCGAGAGCATTTT. Amino acids: CASSFGPGREHF. Full variable domain (rest looked up from reference TRBV5-4 and TRBJ1-5): ETGVTQSPTHLIKTRGQQVTLRCSSQSGHNTVSWYQQALGQGPQFIFQYYREEENGRGNFPPRFSGLQFPNYSSELNVNALELDDSALYLCASSFGPGREHFGDGTRLSIL.

The V call is TRBV7-9, the J call TRBJ1-2; possibly TRBD1 for D (5 bases). The CDR3 spans 14 residues. Trimming cost V 0 bases and J 5 bases, with 10 bases left between them. Germline assignment: CDR1 SEHNR and CDR2 FQNEAQ (reference sequence). The CDR3 DNA is TGTGCCAGCAGCTTAGCGTCCGGGGCTTATGGCTACACCTTC. This sequence encodes CASSLASGAYGYTF. Full variable domain (outside the CDR3, taken from reference TRBV7-9 and TRBJ1-2): DTGVSQNPRHKITKRGQNVTFRCDPISEHNRLYWYRQTLGQGPEFLTYFQNEAQLEKSRLLSDRFSAERPKGSFSTLEIQRTEQGDSAMYLCASSLASGAYGYTFGSGTRLTVV.

This clonotype was counted ten times or more. The chain carries TRBV5-1 and TRBJ2-5; the match to TRBD2 covers 10 bases. The germline V gene encodes CDR1 SGHRS and CDR2 YFSETQ. The CDR3 runs 15 residues. The V gene end was trimmed by 0 bases and the J gene end by 3 bases; junction bases not matched to a gene: 2. The CDR3 sequence is CASSLGSGGKETQYF. As DNA, the CDR3 is TGCGCCAGCAGCTTGGGTAGCGGGGGGAAAGAGACCCAGTACTTC.

This clonotype has at least ten counts. The rearrangement joins TRBV7-3 to TRBJ2-1; tentatively, D is TRBD1 (6 bases). The ends were cut back, 1 base at V and 8 bases at J, with 18 bases in the middle. The CDR3 length is 16 residues. Germline CDR1 and CDR2: SGHTA and FQGTGA. CDR3 region: CASSLRSMPGGDEQFF. DNA for the CDR3: TGTGCCAGCAGCTTAAGGTCGATGCCTGGGGGCGATGAGCAGTTCTTC.

This clonotype showed up just a few times. V gene TRBV6-1 combines with J gene TRBJ1-1; D gene unclear. The CDR3 is 14 amino acids. Trimming cost V 3 bases and J 1 base, with 9 bases left between them. Germline CDR1 is MNHNS and CDR2 is SASEGT. CDR3 bases: TGTGCCAGCAGTGAGAGACGGACGAACACTGAAGCTTTCTTT. This encodes CASSERRTNTEAFF.